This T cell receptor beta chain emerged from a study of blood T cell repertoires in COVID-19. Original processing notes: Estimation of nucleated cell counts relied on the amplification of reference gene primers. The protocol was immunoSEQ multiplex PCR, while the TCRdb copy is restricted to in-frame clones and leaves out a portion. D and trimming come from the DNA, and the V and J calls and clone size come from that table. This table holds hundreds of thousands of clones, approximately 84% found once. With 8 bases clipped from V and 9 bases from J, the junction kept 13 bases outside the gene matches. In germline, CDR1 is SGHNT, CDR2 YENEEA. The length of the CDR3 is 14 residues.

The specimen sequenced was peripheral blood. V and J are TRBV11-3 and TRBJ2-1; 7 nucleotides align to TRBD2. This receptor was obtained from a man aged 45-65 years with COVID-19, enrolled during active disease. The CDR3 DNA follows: TGTGCCAGCGCGTCGGGCGGGAGCTACGGTGAGCAGTTCTTC. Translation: CASASGGSYGEQFF.